The 27 T cell receptor beta chains below were found in one sample sequenced in a study of T cell repertoires in cytomegalovirus infection (dated by TCRdb to the late 2010s). These receptors are not linked to any known antigen. The instrument given in TCRdb is Illumina HiSeq 1500. TCRdb took the public reads, trimmed them with fastp at Q25, ran MiXCR for clone calling and kept in-frame beta chains. Each CDR3 protein gets just one entry, which takes the most common genes and DNA from the rows behind it. This sample lists around 78,000 distinct CDR3 sequences; roughly 40% were detected once. The ten largest clones take up 93% of the sample. Read against the paper, the sample's treatment or condition label means: in vitro stimulation with specific CMV peptide epitopes to enrich CMV-specific T cells. Sequencing used CD8+ T cells from cultured PBMCs, obtained from culture after CMV antigen stimulation. These receptors were collected from a human donor in good health (CMV status not recorded). Some clones in this sample may be carry-over from other donors' samples.

J is TRBJ1-3 and V is TRBV12-3 or TRBV12-4; no firm D call. The CDR3 has 18 residues. V was pared by 9 bases and J by 0 bases, with 24 bases between. In DNA, the CDR3 is TGTGCCAGTAGCAATCGGGGAGGCAAGCTGCTCTCTGGAAACACCATATATTTT. Translation: CASSNRGGKLLSGNTIYF.

The chain carries TRBV20-1 and TRBJ1-4; no definite D call. V lost 0 bases, J lost 3 bases, and 11 bases lay in between. Per germline, CDR1 DFQATT and CDR2 SNEGSKA (reference sequence). This CDR3 comprises 15 residues. The CDR3 nucleotides are TGCAGTGCTAGAGATCTGGGTGTATCTAATGAAAAACTGTTTTTT. Protein: CSARDLGVSNEKLFF.

V usage is TRBV4-1 and J usage is TRBJ1-2, with 7 bases fitting TRBD1. V was pared by 2 bases and J by 5 bases, with 8 bases of the junction left unmatched. Germline V gene sequence: CDR1 MGHRA, CDR2 YSYEKL. This CDR3 is 15 amino acids long. Here the CDR3 reads CASSQRRDSLYGYTF. Written as DNA, the CDR3 is TGCGCCAGCAGCCAAAGAAGGGACAGCCTATATGGCTACACCTTC.

This chain joins TRBV3-1 and TRBJ2-5; D is possibly TRBD2 (7 bases). V lost 4 bases and J lost 1, with 13 bases in between. Looked up from germline, CDR1 is LGHDT and CDR2 is YNNKEL (reference sequence). This CDR3 has 15 amino acids. CDR3 sequence (DNA): TGTGCCAGCAGCCCCCTCGGGGGGCTCCAAGAGACCCAGTACTTC. It yields the protein CASSPLGGLQETQYF.

The rearrangement joins TRBV10-3 to TRBJ1-2; D remains unclear. Germline CDR1 and CDR2: ENHRY and SYGVKD. The V end lost 2 bases, the J end lost 3 bases, and 4 bases lay between the germline ends. There are 12 residues in the CDR3. The CDR3 region is CAISEGDYGYTF. CDR3 coding DNA: TGTGCCATCAGTGAGGGGGACTATGGCTACACCTTC.

This clonotype has just a few counts. This sequence joins TRBV15 and TRBJ1-4; maybe TRBD1 (5 bases). Per germline, CDR1 LNHNV and CDR2 YYDKDF (reference sequence). The V and J ends lost 4 bases and 5 bases respectively, with 14 bases between them. CDR3 length: 15 amino acids. CDR3 bases: TGTGCCACCAGCAAATTTAGGGGTTCGAATGAAAAACTGTTTTTT. Translated, it gives CATSKFRGSNEKLFF. Filled out from reference TRBV15 and TRBJ1-4, the complete variable domain reads DAMVIQNPRYQVTQFGKPVTLSCSQTLNHNVMYWYQQKSSQAPKLLFHYYDKDFNNEADTPDNFQSRRPNTSFCFLDIRSPGLGDTAMYLCATSKFRGSNEKLFFGSGTQLSVL.

This clonotype was detected a few times. The chain employs TRBV20-1 and TRBJ2-3, with 12 positions matching TRBD2. The CDR3 contains 16 residues. Trimming removed 4 bases from V and 1 base from J; junction bases left unmatched: 6. Per germline, CDR1 DFQATT and CDR2 SNEGSKA (reference sequence). The CDR3 region is CSATSGGAFGTDTQYF. CDR3 bases: TGCAGTGCTACTAGCGGGGGGGCCTTTGGCACAGATACGCAGTATTTT.

At least ten counts were recorded for this clonotype. This chain links TRBV9 with TRBJ2-7; D assignment may be TRBD1 or TRBD2 (5 bases each). Looked up from germline, CDR1 is SGDLS and CDR2 is YYNGEE. V lost 0 bases and J 0 bases, leaving 13 bases between the germline ends. The CDR3 is made up of 16 amino acids. CDR3 DNA: TGTGCCAGCAGCGTAGCTGATGGGGGAAGCTCCTACGAGCAGTACTTC. Translation: CASSVADGGSSYEQYF.

This clonotype appeared a few times. The rearrangement links TRBV24-1 to TRBJ2-2; TRBD1 aligns across 8 bases. Germline V gene lookup returns CDR1 KGHDR and CDR2 SFDVKD. V was pared by 8 bases and J by 7 bases, with 5 bases of the junction left unmatched. CDR3 length equals 13 residues. The CDR3 spells CATTGQEDGELFF. DNA for the CDR3: TGTGCCACCACGGGACAGGAAGACGGGGAGCTGTTTTTT.

This clonotype showed up just once. This sequence joins TRBV12-5 and TRBJ1-2, with D unclear. This CDR3 spans 10 amino acids. Germline V gene lookup returns CDR1 LGHNT and CDR2 FRNRAP. V was clipped by 4 bases and J by 8 bases, with 5 bases between them. CDR3: CASGSRGYTF. The CDR3 DNA is TGTGCTAGTGGTTCTCGGGGCTACACCTTC.

The J gene is TRBJ1-5, the V gene TRBV5-5; 7 bases are shared with TRBD1. CDR1 is SGHKS and CDR2 is YYEKEE in the germline V gene (reference sequence). The CDR3 totals 14 residues. V was pared by 4 bases and J by 3 bases, with 4 bases of the junction left unmatched. The chain's CDR3 is CASSPGTDNQPQHF. Here the CDR3 DNA reads TGTGCCAGCAGCCCTGGGACAGACAATCAGCCCCAGCATTTT.

The table lists this clonotype with a few counts. The V gene is TRBV12-3 or TRBV12-4, the J gene TRBJ2-1; the match to TRBD2 covers 8 bases. This CDR3 has 15 amino acids. The V and J ends lost 3 bases and 7 bases, in that order; junction bases with no gene match: 8. CDR3 loop: CASSFIGGALNEQFF. For the CDR3, the DNA is TGTGCCAGCAGTTTCATCGGGGGGGCCTTGAATGAGCAGTTCTTC.

V usage is TRBV20-1 and J usage is TRBJ2-3, with D perhaps matching TRBD2 (7 bases). Deletions cut 0 bases from V and 7 bases from J, with 17 bases between. The CDR3 loop spans 15 amino acids. Germline-derived CDR1 and CDR2 are DFQATT and SNEGSKA (reference sequence). The DNA of the CDR3 is TGCAGTGCTAGAGAAGGAGGAGGGGGGGGGAATACGCAGTATTTT. Translated, it gives CSAREGGGGGNTQYF.

In DNA form, the CDR3 reads TGTGCCAGCAGCTTATCAGGGGGCGACGGAAACACCATATATTTT. It translates to CASSLSGGDGNTIYF. The chain couples TRBV7-9 to TRBJ1-3; 8 positions agree with TRBD1. This CDR3 contains 15 residues. The V gene end was trimmed by 2 bases and the J gene end by 4 bases; junction bases not matched to a gene: 4. CDR1 and CDR2 from the germline V gene are SEHNR and FQNEAQ (reference sequence).

This clonotype was found a few times. The J gene is TRBJ1-1, the V gene TRBV6-2 or TRBV6-3, with D unclear. Between the trimmed V and J ends, which lost 0 bases and 3 bases, there was a span of 8 bases. The CDR3 has 14 residues. Germline V gene data show CDR1 as MNHEY and CDR2 as SVGEGT. The DNA of the CDR3 is TGTGCCAGCAGTTACTCGAGTTCAGACACTGAAGCTTTCTTT. Translating gives CASSYSSSDTEAFF.

The genes are TRBV28 and TRBJ2-6; tentative D call: TRBD1 (5 bases). CDR3 size: 17 residues. The germline V gene encodes CDR1 MDHEN and CDR2 SYDVKM. Trimming shortened V by 4 bases and J by 2 bases, and 15 bases separated the two germline ends. CDR3 loop: CASSSPPGNPGANVLTF. The CDR3 DNA sequence: TGTGCCAGCAGTTCACCGCCAGGGAACCCTGGGGCCAACGTCCTGACTTTC.

The chain recombines TRBV19 with TRBJ2-3, with D tentatively TRBD1 (6 bases). Germline CDR1 is LNHDA and CDR2 is SQIVND (reference sequence). V lost 5 bases, J lost 3 bases, and 15 bases lay in between. This CDR3 has 15 residues. CDR3: CASSPEGESTDTQYF. For the CDR3, the DNA is TGTGCCAGTAGTCCCGAGGGGGAGAGTACAGATACGCAGTATTTT. The whole variable domain, remainder taken from reference TRBV19 and TRBJ2-3, is DGGITQSPKYLFRKEGQNVTLSCEQNLNHDAMYWYRQDPGQGLRLIYYSQIVNDFQKGDIAEGYSVSREKKESFPLTVTSAQKNPTAFYLCASSPEGESTDTQYFGPGTRLTVL.

The chain uses TRBV7-9 and TRBJ2-1, with no clear D. Germline V gene data show CDR1 as SEHNR and CDR2 as FQNEAQ (reference sequence). This CDR3 is 16 amino acids long. Trimming removed 5 bases at V and 1 base at J, with 15 bases between. The CDR3 sequence: CASSPYPESSYNEQFF. The CDR3 DNA reads TGTGCCAGCAGCCCCTACCCAGAAAGTTCCTACAATGAGCAGTTCTTC.

CDR3 DNA sequence: TGTGCCAGCAGTTTTGCCGGACAGAACTACGAGCAGTACTTC. Encoded protein: CASSFAGQNYEQYF. The genes are TRBV28 and TRBJ2-7; maybe TRBD1 (6 bases). The length of the CDR3 is 14 residues. Germline CDR1 and CDR2: MDHEN and SYDVKM. The V gene lost 3 bases and the J gene lost 3 bases, with 12 bases spanning the gap.

This chain links TRBV7-8 with TRBJ2-2, with 8 bases aligning to TRBD1. The CDR3 spans 16 residues. Germline V gene lookup returns CDR1 SGHVS and CDR2 FQNEAQ. J lost 4 bases, V lost 5 bases, and 9 bases had no gene match. The CDR3 DNA reads TGTGCCAGCAGCACTGGACAGGGTATAGGCACCGGGGAGCTGTTTTTT. Amino acid sequence: CASSTGQGIGTGELFF.

This clonotype has just a few counts. The V and J genes are TRBV6-1 and TRBJ1-5; D gene ambiguous. Trimming shortened V by 2 bases and J by 0 bases, and 8 bases separated the two germline ends. The CDR3 consists of 15 residues. The germline V gene encodes CDR1 MNHNS and CDR2 SASEGT. The CDR3 loop reads CASSESVYSNQPQHF. The CDR3 bases are TGTGCCAGCAGTGAAAGCGTTTATAGCAATCAGCCCCAGCATTTT.

Remarks on this clonotype: Its ends do not fully match the called genes, so a read error is possible. The chain uses TRBV4-1 and TRBJ2-7, with 8 bases that match TRBD1. The CDR3 has 15 amino acids. The germline CDR1 and CDR2 sequences are MGHRA and YSYEKL. This CDR3 is CASSQDTGGPVEQYF. Written as DNA, the CDR3 is TGTGCCAGCAGCCAAGATACAGGGGGGCCTGTCGAGCAGTACTTC.

This chain uses TRBV11-1 with TRBJ2-1; D is possibly TRBD2 (6 bases). Germline-derived CDR1 and CDR2 are SGHAT and FQDESV (reference sequence). This CDR3 has 15 residues. Trimming pared 5 bases from V and 4 bases from J, leaving 15 bases between. CDR3 bases: TGTGCCAGCAGCGACGGGGGTAGCCTATACAATGAGCAGTTCTTC. Amino acid sequence: CASSDGGSLYNEQFF. Filled out from reference TRBV11-1 and TRBJ2-1, the complete variable domain reads EAEVAQSPRYKITEKSQAVAFWCDPISGHATLYWYRQILGQGPELLVQFQDESVVDDSQLPKDRFSAERLKGVDSTLKIQPAELGDSAMYLCASSDGGSLYNEQFFGPGTRLTVL.

This clonotype has a count of ten or more. The chain has TRBV7-8 and TRBJ2-1; 8 bases match TRBD2. The ends lost 5 bases at V and 2 bases at J; junction bases unmatched: 8. Germline V CDR1 and CDR2: SGHVS, FQNEAQ. The CDR3 has 16 amino acids. The CDR3 loop reads CASSRHAGGTYNEQFF. The CDR3 region has the DNA TGTGCCAGCAGCCGCCACGCGGGGGGAACCTACAATGAGCAGTTCTTC. Full variable domain (rest looked up from reference TRBV7-8 and TRBJ2-1): GAGVSQSPRYKVAKRGQDVALRCDPISGHVSLFWYQQALGQGPEFLTYFQNEAQLDKSGLPSDRFFAERPEGSVSTLKIQRTQQEDSAVYLCASSRHAGGTYNEQFFGPGTRLTVL.

The CDR3 DNA reads TGTGCCAGCAGTTACGACCTAGCGGGGGCCTACGAGCAGTACTTC. Residues: CASSYDLAGAYEQYF. The chain combines TRBV6-5 with TRBJ2-7; 10 nucleotides line up with TRBD2. After removal of 2 bases from V and 2 bases from J, the junction contained 3 bases not matched to a gene. This CDR3 region has 15 residues. Looked up from germline, CDR1 is MNHEY and CDR2 is SVGAGI.

This clonotype was counted between two and nine times. The genes are TRBV5-6 and TRBJ2-7; D is possibly TRBD1 or TRBD2 (5 bases each). CDR3 length: 12 residues. From germline, CDR1 is SGHDT and CDR2 YYEEEE. Trimming left V 4 bases short and J 12 bases short, with 17 bases between. The DNA of the CDR3 is TGTGCCAGCAGCCTGACTGGGACCCCAGGGTACTTC. Translating it yields CASSLTGTPGYF. Full variable domain (rest looked up from reference TRBV5-6 and TRBJ2-7): DAGVTQSPTHLIKTRGQQVTLRCSPKSGHDTVSWYQQALGQGPQFIFQYYEEEERQRGNFPDRFSGHQFPNYSSELNVNALLLGDSALYLCASSLTGTPGYFGPGTRLTVT.

V gene TRBV27 combines with J gene TRBJ2-2, with D perhaps given as TRBD1 or TRBD2 (6 bases each). There are 15 residues in the CDR3. Germline V gene lookup returns CDR1 MNHEY and CDR2 SMNVEV (reference sequence). Trimming took off 1 base at V and 5 bases at J, with 11 bases between the two ends. CDR3 sequence reads: CASSLFGGLTGELFF. The CDR3 nucleotides are TGTGCCAGCAGTTTATTTGGGGGGCTGACCGGGGAGCTGTTTTTT.